The 27 T cell receptor beta chains below come from one sample, sequenced in a study of OX40 agonist ivuxolimab in advanced cancers. Only in-frame clones appear in the TCRdb table, and some are missing; sequencing was by immunoSEQ multiplex PCR. This table has tens of thousands of clones, 90% appearing once. The starting material was CD4+ or CD8+ T cells sorted from blood, obtained in a trial of the OX40 agonist ivuxolimab. These receptors originate from an adult with an advanced solid tumor such as melanoma, head and neck, liver or kidney cancer.

The V and J genes are TRBV6-4 and TRBJ1-5; the match to TRBD1 covers 9 bases. This CDR3 spans 13 amino acids. In germline, CDR1 is MRHNA, CDR2 SNTAGT. V shed 3 bases, J shed 11 bases, and the junction held 5 bases outside the gene matches. As DNA, the CDR3 is TGTGCCAGCAGTGAGGGACAGGGCTTGACCCAGCATTTT. Translated: CASSEGQGLTQHF.

J is TRBJ2-2 and V is TRBV11-2; TRBD2 agrees at 7 bases. The J segment lost 8 bases and the V segment lost 4 bases, leaving 7 bases of the junction unmatched. The germline gives CDR1 SGHAT, CDR2 FQNNGV. This CDR3 is built from 14 residues. In nucleotides, the CDR3 is TGTGCCAGCAGCTCGAGCGGGGAGGAAGGGGAGCTGTTTTTT. Translated, it gives CASSSSGEEGELFF.

This clone appeared once. The V call is TRBV19, the J call TRBJ2-5; D perhaps matches TRBD2 (5 bases). Germline CDR1 LNHDA, CDR2 SQIVND (reference sequence). V was cut by 2 bases and J by 2 bases, with 9 bases left in between. CDR3 size: 14 residues. This chain's CDR3 is CASSINSGQETQYF. DNA of the CDR3: TGTGCCAGTAGTATAAATTCGGGACAAGAGACCCAGTACTTC.

This chain joins TRBV29-1 and TRBJ1-3; unclear D gene. Between the trimmed V and J ends, which lost 4 bases and 3 bases, there was a span of 10 bases. Germline loops: CDR1 SQVTM, CDR2 ANQGSEA. This CDR3 comprises 13 residues. The CDR3 DNA reads as TGCAGCGTTGCGGAAAGTGGTGGAAACACCATATATTTT. Protein product: CSVAESGGNTIYF.

V usage is TRBV4-1 and J usage is TRBJ1-3, with TRBD1 identical over 7 bases. CDR1 is MGHRA and CDR2 is YSYEKL in the germline V gene. The length of the CDR3 is 19 residues. J lost 0 bases, V lost 4 bases, and 15 bases had no gene match. CDR3 protein: CASSRPQKGQSYSGNTIYF. The CDR3 nucleotides are TGCGCCAGCAGCCGCCCTCAAAAGGGACAGTCTTACTCTGGAAACACCATATATTTT.

There are a few counts of this clone. The chain links TRBV30 to TRBJ1-5; TRBD1 matches at 7 bases. The J segment lost 0 bases and the V segment lost 4 bases, leaving 9 bases of the junction unmatched. The CDR3 spans 16 residues. The germline V gene encodes CDR1 GTSNPN and CDR2 SVGIG (reference sequence). The CDR3 DNA follows: TGTGCCTGGACCTCGGGAGGGGGCTATAGCAATCAGCCCCAGCATTTT. Its translation: CAWTSGGGYSNQPQHF.

This sequence joins TRBV5-4 and TRBJ2-2; D call uncertain. Per germline, CDR1 SGHNT and CDR2 YYREEE (reference sequence). V lost 1 base to trimming and J lost 5 bases, with 12 bases between them. This CDR3 has 15 amino acids. The CDR3 loop is CASSLLPMGTGELFF. In DNA, the CDR3 is TGTGCCAGCAGCTTGTTACCAATGGGAACCGGGGAGCTGTTTTTT.

The rearrangement uses TRBV5-5 and TRBJ2-7; D is undetermined. This CDR3 is built from 13 residues. V lost 10 bases and J 5 bases, leaving 19 bases between the germline ends. CDR1 and CDR2 (germline): SGHKS, YYEKEE (reference sequence). The CDR3 DNA follows: TGTGCCTCCGGAAAAGGGTCGTCCAACGAGCAGTACTTC. It translates to CASGKGSSNEQYF.

The rearrangement uses TRBV30 and TRBJ2-5; D ambiguous. Germline CDR1 and CDR2: GTSNPN and SVGIG (reference sequence). The CDR3 spans 12 residues. The V end was cut by 1 base, the J end by 1 base, with 4 bases between. CDR3 coding DNA: TGTGCCTGGAGTGGCAGCCAAGAGACCCAGTACTTC. Residues: CAWSGSQETQYF.

This clone was observed once. The CDR3 sequence is CASSRRTGFAGELFF. DNA for the CDR3: TGTGCCAGCAGCAGAAGGACAGGGTTTGCCGGGGAGCTGTTTTTT. The genes are TRBV27 and TRBJ2-2, with TRBD1 identical over 8 bases. The CDR3 runs 15 residues. Germline lookup yields CDR1 MNHEY and CDR2 SMNVEV (reference sequence). V was clipped by 6 bases and J by 6 bases; unmatched bases: 9.

The chain has TRBV28 and TRBJ1-4, with 7 positions matching TRBD1. J was trimmed by 8 bases and V by 6 bases; bases with no gene match: 9. The CDR3 runs to 14 residues. The germline V gene encodes CDR1 MDHEN and CDR2 SYDVKM. CDR3 nucleotide sequence: TGTGCCAGCAGAACTACAGGGGAGGGGGAAAAACTGTTTTTT. Translating gives CASRTTGEGEKLFF.

This chain connects TRBV6-1 to TRBJ2-6; no reliable D call. The CDR3 consists of 15 residues. The germline CDR1 and CDR2 sequences are MNHNS and SASEGT. Trimming left V 3 bases short and J 0 bases short, with 6 bases between. In nucleotides, the CDR3 is TGTGCCAGCAGTGATTTGAGCTCTGGGGCCAACGTCCTGACTTTC. It encodes CASSDLSSGANVLTF.

Of note for this clone: Other DNA sequences within the sample encode an identical CDR3. This chain joins TRBV7-9 and TRBJ2-3; no reliable D call. The CDR3 sequence is 11 residues long. Germline V lookup: CDR1 SEHNR, CDR2 FQNEAQ (reference sequence). V lost 3 bases and J 6 bases, leaving 4 bases between the germline ends. In nucleotides, the CDR3 is TGTGCCAGCAGCTTGGCTGATACGCAGTATTTT. Its protein product is CASSLADTQYF.

This chain joins TRBV15 and TRBJ2-1; no firm D call. Germline CDR1 reads LNHNV; CDR2 reads YYDKDF (reference sequence). CDR3 size: 12 residues. V lost 5 bases, J lost 8 bases, and 10 bases lay in between. CDR3 nucleotide sequence: TGTGCCACCAGCGAGAATCGGGATGAGCAGTTCTTC. Encoded protein: CATSENRDEQFF.

The chain couples TRBV7-9 to TRBJ2-1; 8 bases align to TRBD1. J gave up 5 bases and V 5 bases, and 5 bases lay outside the gene matches. Per the germline V gene, CDR1 is SEHNR and CDR2 is FQNEAQ (reference sequence). The CDR3 runs 14 residues. Here the CDR3 DNA reads TGTGCCAGCAGCAAAGGGACAGGTCACAATGAGCAGTTCTTC. Amino acid sequence: CASSKGTGHNEQFF.

V is TRBV25-1 and J is TRBJ1-5, with TRBD1 matching 11 bases. CDR3 length: 16 amino acids. Germline CDR1 is MGHDK and CDR2 is SYGVNS. V dropped 3 bases and J dropped 6; count of bases not matched to a gene: 7. The CDR3 spells CASSDIRDRGFQPQHF. The DNA for the CDR3 is TGTGCCAGCAGTGACATCCGGGACAGGGGGTTTCAGCCCCAGCATTTT.

Only one count was recorded for this clone. The chain joins TRBV6-5 to TRBJ1-6; D gene unclear. The length of the CDR3 is 15 residues. V gave up 0 bases and J gave up 10 bases, with 13 bases separating them. In germline, CDR1 is MNHEY, CDR2 SVGAGI. CDR3 sequence reads: CASSYSIAGRSPLHF. The CDR3 nucleotides read TGTGCCAGCAGTTACTCGATTGCAGGCAGATCACCCCTCCACTTT.

Here the CDR3 reads CASSLQLTDTQYF. DNA of the CDR3: TGTGCCAGCAGTCTCCAACTCACAGATACGCAGTATTTT. The chain couples TRBV7-9 to TRBJ2-3; unclear D gene. This CDR3 spans 13 amino acids. V was cut by 6 bases and J by 2 bases, with 9 bases left in between. Germline assignment: CDR1 SEHNR and CDR2 FQNEAQ (reference sequence).

CDR3: CASSTQDYNEQFF. The CDR3 bases are TGTGCCAGTAGTACGCAGGATTACAATGAGCAGTTCTTC. The rearrangement joins TRBV19 to TRBJ2-1; no firm D call. This CDR3 is 13 amino acids long. V was cut by 4 bases and J by 4 bases, with 8 bases left in between. The germline CDR1 and CDR2 sequences are LNHDA and SQIVND (reference sequence).

The chain carries TRBV7-6 and TRBJ2-5; D perhaps matches TRBD1 (6 bases). CDR1 and CDR2 (germline): SGHVS, FNYEAQ. The CDR3 runs to 14 residues. Trimming stripped 1 base from V and 0 bases from J, with 6 bases between. The chain's CDR3 is CASSLGTDQETQYF. CDR3 in DNA: TGTGCCAGCAGCTTAGGGACAGACCAAGAGACCCAGTACTTC.

The genes are TRBV5-1 and TRBJ1-1, with D tentatively TRBD1 (5 bases). The CDR3 has 16 amino acids. The V and J ends lost 2 bases and 0 bases respectively, with 14 bases between them. CDR1 SGHRS and CDR2 YFSETQ come from the germline V gene. CDR3 region: CASSFEQGNMNTEAFF. As DNA, the CDR3 is TGCGCCAGCAGCTTCGAGCAGGGAAATATGAACACTGAAGCTTTCTTT.

Comments on this clone: Other nucleotide sequences from this sample produce the same CDR3. This chain connects TRBV9 to TRBJ2-3, with a weak D call TRBD2 (5 bases). The length of the CDR3 is 14 residues. Deletions cut 0 bases from V and 0 bases from J, with 5 bases between. Germline CDR1 is SGDLS and CDR2 is YYNGEE. The CDR3 is CASSVGTSTDTQYF. CDR3 nucleotides: TGTGCCAGCAGCGTAGGGACTAGCACAGATACGCAGTATTTT.

The chain is built from TRBV15 and TRBJ2-1, with 8 bases matching TRBD1. CDR3 size: 15 residues. Germline trimming cut 8 bases from V and 0 bases from J; bases unmatched to any gene: 6. Germline CDR1 is LNHNV and CDR2 is YYDKDF (reference sequence). CDR3 in DNA: TGTGCCACCGCCCGGACAGGGAACTCCTACAATGAGCAGTTCTTC. Translation gives CATARTGNSYNEQFF.

J is TRBJ1-5 and V is TRBV19; D might be TRBD1 (6 bases). V was shortened by 7 bases and J by 9 bases, with 22 bases between the two germline ends. The V gene's germline CDR1 is LNHDA and CDR2 SQIVND (reference sequence). There are 15 residues in the CDR3. CDR3 in amino acids: CASTPGQSEGWPQHF. In DNA, the CDR3 is TGTGCCAGTACCCCAGGACAGTCTGAGGGGTGGCCCCAGCATTTT.

The chain carries TRBV28 and TRBJ2-4; D tentatively reads TRBD1 or TRBD2 (5 bases each). Germline V lookup: CDR1 MDHEN, CDR2 SYDVKM. The V end lost 5 bases, the J end lost 6 bases, and 14 bases lay between the germline ends. This CDR3 contains 14 residues. This CDR3 reads CASSRYDGGNIQYF. CDR3 nucleotides: TGTGCCAGCAGTCGCTACGATGGGGGAAACATTCAGTACTTC.

The J gene is TRBJ2-2, the V gene TRBV11-2, with unresolved D. Trimming shortened V by 4 bases and J by 4 bases, and 10 bases separated the two germline ends. Germline lookup yields CDR1 SGHAT and CDR2 FQNNGV. This CDR3 is 14 amino acids long. The CDR3 DNA follows: TGTGCCAGCAGCTCGCCCTTTGGCACCGGGGAGCTGTTTTTT. Protein: CASSSPFGTGELFF.

The chain recombines TRBV2 with TRBJ2-3; weak D call: TRBD1 (6 bases). Germline CDR1 reads SNHLY; CDR2 reads FYNNEI. This CDR3 region has 15 residues. The V end lost 0 bases, the J end lost 5 bases, and 12 bases lay between the germline ends. The CDR3 region is CASSEAGLGGDTQYF. CDR3 DNA: TGTGCCAGCAGTGAAGCTGGGCTAGGGGGAGATACGCAGTATTTT.